The text below deals with one T cell receptor (beta chain). Its antigen has not been determined. Base-call qualities are not available, and no considerably larger clone is one nucleotide away. The sample's time point label is to be understood as: cells obtained before transplantation from donor or recipient. CD3+CD4+ and CD3+CD8+ populations were FACS-sorted from unstimulated pre-transplant donor and recipient cells taken from spleen or lymph nodes. This record comes from a study of graft-versus-host responses after intestinal transplantation (dated by TCRdb to about 2021). The study in broad terms: The transplants that recipients got were multivisceral, liver-intestinal, or isolated intestinal. Every recipient was given anti-thymocyte globulin induction, followed by about 3 years of maintenance tacrolimus and steroids. After intestinal transplantation, graft-versus-host and host-versus-graft alloreactive T cell clones were followed in the graft, circulation and bone marrow using bulk TCR-beta CDR3 sequencing. To identify alloreactive clones, pre-transplant mixed lymphocyte reaction products were sequenced and then compared with unstimulated pre-transplant donor and recipient T cells. The cohort enrolled fewer than 25 intestinal transplant recipients including one retransplant, and a few patients lacking pretransplant specimens were excluded. A peak of at least 4% donor T cells among recipient peripheral blood mononuclear cells was the definition used for donor T cell macrochimerism. Instead of going to the commercial service, samples from a few later patients were sequenced in-house on an Illumina MiSeq and processed with MiXCR.

From the germline V gene (reference sequence), CDR1 is LNHDA and CDR2 is SQIVND. Counted from cysteine to phenylalanine, this CDR3 has 19 amino acids. Here the CDR3 DNA is all that survives: 57 bases in frame from base 1. V ends up 0 bases short and J 2 bases short, with an unmatched junction base count of 13. Library generation was performed with the immunoSEQ multiplex PCR assay. For most patients, genomic DNA was isolated with the Qiagen DNeasy Blood and Tissue Kit and shipped frozen to Adaptive Biotechnologies for TCR sequencing. Adaptive Biotechnologies carried out high-throughput TCR-beta CDR3 sequencing of genomic DNA for most patients. The authors processed their data as follows. TCR sequencing data for 15 to 20 patients were retrieved from Adaptive's ImmunoSEQ software; a few other patients were processed with MiXCR and VDJtools. To correct CD4 versus CD8 sorting errors, any sequence found in both subsets at a frequency ratio below 5:1 was removed. CDR3 nucleotide sequences shared between donor and recipient were removed because the origin of such sequences could not be assigned. To be classed as alloreactive, a clone needed at least 2-fold expansion over unstimulated cells and a minimum CFSE-low frequency of 0.002% (template counts) or 0.001% (read counts). A clone was considered mappable if detected in the sequenced pre-transplant spleen, lymph node, or MLR CFSE-low populations of the donor or recipient. Cumulative frequency of alloreactive clones was calculated as a percentage of all sequences weighted by copy number. The clones in this table, taken by TCRdb from immuneACCESS, are in-frame only. Not every clone is retained; where verified, under half of the shortfall comes from an unresolved V gene, and the cause of the rest is unknown. From that table come the V and J calls and clone size; the DNA was used to work out D and trimming. The sample table lists tens of thousands of clones, about four fifths of them with a count of one. Together, the top ten hold 19% of the sample.

Study-level results and caveats: Early after transplant, peak levels of circulating GvH clones were found to be associated with declines in HvG clones. In patients with donor T cell macrochimerism, the allografts had high GvH to HvG T cell clonal ratios. GvH clones turned up in recipient bone marrow, with some appearing earlier in ileal mucosa or blood, a pattern consistent with an intestinal mucosal origin. The relatively low number and heterogeneity of intestinal transplant patients limited the conclusions.

This chain is built from TRBV19 and TRBJ2-1; TRBD2 lines up with 7 middle nucleotides. This specimen consisted of unstimulated CD8+ T cells sorted from spleen or lymph node cells, obtained before intestinal transplant. The sequence came from a human donor who received an intestinal transplant. CDR3 sequence: CASSIEPELRERTYNEQFF. The DNA is TGTGCCAGTAGTATAGAGCCCGAATTGCGGGAGCGAACCTACAATGAGCAGTTCTTC.